This TCR beta chain was recorded in a study of shared clonotypes between healthy human individuals. Sequenced by immunoSEQ multiplex PCR; TCRdb stores in-frame clones only, minus some. The repertoire includes some 2,400,000 clones, around 95% of them detected once, and roughly 0.13% sits in the top ten. Overall study findings and caveats: The expectation was that sequencing depth would affect clonotype sharing among donors.

In regard to this clone: Its antigen is currently unknown.

Per germline, CDR1 LNHDA and CDR2 SQIVND (reference sequence). The CDR3 runs to 13 residues. With 10 bases clipped from V and 5 bases from J, the junction kept 4 bases outside the gene matches. This TCR derives from a man younger than 35 in good health. Material: naive CD4+ T cells sorted from blood. The subset: CD45RA+ positively selected. The chain recombines TRBV19 with TRBJ1-6; the match to TRBD1 covers 8 bases. CDR3 loop: CATRQGNNSPLHF. For the CDR3, the DNA is TGTGCCACCAGACAGGGGAATAATTCACCCCTCCACTTT.